The entry that follows covers one T cell receptor (beta chain) sequence. Time point specified: pretreatment peripheral blood. Locally advanced or metastatic urothelial carcinoma was present in patients. Each PCR received spiked synthetic TCR analog templates. TCRdb keeps only in-frame clones here, not all; method: immunoSEQ multiplex PCR. Among 50,000 to 55,000 clones listed, 84% were seen once. The data derive from a study of PD-L1 blockade in urothelial cancer. Looking at the study overall: About 85% of the roughly 30 patients comprised males who had bladder-origin urothelial cancer. Blood yielded a median of around 150,000 T cells per sample.

The CDR3 loop spans 13 amino acids. Germline-derived CDR1 and CDR2 are GTSNPN and SVGIG (reference sequence). Trimming took 4 bases from V and 1 from J, leaving 10 bases between them. The rearrangement links TRBV30 to TRBJ1-1; D unclear. The material was PBMCs, obtained around atezolizumab (anti-PD-L1) treatment. This TCR was recovered from a man aged 50 to 59 with urothelial cancer. CDR3 loop: CAWTHAANTEAFF. The CDR3 DNA sequence: TGTGCCTGGACCCACGCGGCGAACACTGAAGCTTTCTTT.